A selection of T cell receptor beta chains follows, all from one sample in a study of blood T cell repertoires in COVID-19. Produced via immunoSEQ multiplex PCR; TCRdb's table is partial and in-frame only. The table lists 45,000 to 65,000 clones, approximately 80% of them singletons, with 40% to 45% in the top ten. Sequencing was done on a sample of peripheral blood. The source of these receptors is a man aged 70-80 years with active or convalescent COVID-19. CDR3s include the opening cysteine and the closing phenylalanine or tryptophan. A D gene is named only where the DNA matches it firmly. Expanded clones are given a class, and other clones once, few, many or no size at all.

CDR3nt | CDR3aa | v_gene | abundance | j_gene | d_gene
TGCAGCGCGTTCGGACAGTTCACAGATACGCAGTATTTT | CSAFGQFTDTQYF | TRBV29-1 | NA | TRBJ2-3 | NA
TGTGCCAGCAGTTTGAACCCGGGACAGGGCGATGGCTACACCTTC | CASSLNPGQGDGYTF | TRBV27 | NA | TRBJ1-2 | TRBD1
TGTGCCAGCAGCAACTTCCTTGGACAGGCGCAAAAAGGGTACTTC | CASSNFLGQAQKGYF | TRBV7-8 | NA | TRBJ2-7 | TRBD1
TGTGCCAGCAGGGACGAATGGGAGAATTCACCCCTCCACTTT | CASRDEWENSPLHF | TRBV6-5 | few | TRBJ1-6 | NA
TGTGCCAGTAGTAGCAGGGGTTCACTATCTGGAAACACCATATATTTT | CASSSRGSLSGNTIYF | TRBV19 | NA | TRBJ1-3 | NA
TGTGCCAGCAGCCAAGGGGGCATAACCTCTGGGGCCAACGTCCTGACTTTC | CASSQGGITSGANVLTF | TRBV3-1/TRBV3-2 | NA | TRBJ2-6 | NA
TGTGCCAGCAGTTATCGACAGGTCTCCTCCGAGCAGTACTTC | CASSYRQVSSEQYF | TRBV6-5 | NA | TRBJ2-7 | NA
TGTGCCAGTAGTATTAACGGGAGGGCTAGCACAGATACGCAGTATTTT | CASSINGRASTDTQYF | TRBV19 | once | TRBJ2-3 | TRBD2
TGTGCCACCAGCAAATCACAGGGTTGGACCGGGGAGCTGTTTTTT | CATSKSQGWTGELFF | TRBV15 | NA | TRBJ2-2 | NA
TGTGCCAGCAGCCAACGACAGGCCAACTATGGCTACACCTTC | CASSQRQANYGYTF | TRBV11-2 | NA | TRBJ1-2 | NA
TGTGCCAGCAGTTCCCACAGGATCCAGCATTTT | CASSSHRIQHF | TRBV28 | NA | TRBJ1-5 | NA
TGTGCCAGCAGTGACCCCGACAGGGAGGTCGAAAAACTGTTTTTT | CASSDPDREVEKLFF | TRBV25-1 | NA | TRBJ1-4 | TRBD1
TGTGCCAGCAGCAAAGAAGACAGACTTAGCAATCAGCCCCAGCATTTT | CASSKEDRLSNQPQHF | TRBV21-1 | NA | TRBJ1-5 | NA
TGTGCCAGTAGTATAGGGGAGGGGACGAACACTGAAGCTTTCTTT | CASSIGEGTNTEAFF | TRBV19 | NA | TRBJ1-1 | NA
TGTGCCAGCAGTGGTCGGACAGGGTACGGAGGCTACACCTTC | CASSGRTGYGGYTF | TRBV25-1 | NA | TRBJ1-2 | TRBD1
TGTGCCAGCAGCCAAGTGCCGCGGGACAGCATATATTTT | CASSQVPRDSIYF | TRBV3-1/TRBV3-2 | NA | TRBJ1-3 | TRBD1
TGTGCCAGTAGTACCCTCAGGACAGGGGGCTTTGAGCCCCAGCATTTT | CASSTLRTGGFEPQHF | TRBV19 | NA | TRBJ1-5 | TRBD1
TGTGCCAGCTCACCGGGCCAGGTGCTTTCGAACACCGGGGAGCTGTTTTTT | CASSPGQVLSNTGELFF | TRBV18 | NA | TRBJ2-2 | NA
TGTGCCATCAGTGGGGGACAGGACTACAATGAGCAGTTCTTC | CAISGGQDYNEQFF | TRBV10-3 | NA | TRBJ2-1 | TRBD1
TGCGCCAGCAGCCCGGGACTAGCGGGCTCCTACAATGAGCAGTTCTTC | CASSPGLAGSYNEQFF | TRBV5-1 | NA | TRBJ2-1 | TRBD2
TGTGCCGGCGGAGATGGAGGCAATCAGCCCCAGCATTTT | CAGGDGGNQPQHF | TRBV28 | NA | TRBJ1-5 | NA
TGTGCCAGCAGCTTAGACCGGACAGGGGGCGGCTACACCTTC | CASSLDRTGGGYTF | TRBV11-2 | few | TRBJ1-2 | TRBD1
TGTGCCAGCATCAAAGATAACCCTGCTTCTCGGGGAAACACCATATATTTT | CASIKDNPASRGNTIYF | TRBV7-8 | NA | TRBJ1-3 | NA
TGTGCCAGCAGCTCCCCTTACCGACAGGCCTACGAGCAGTACTTC | CASSSPYRQAYEQYF | TRBV7-4 | NA | TRBJ2-7 | NA
TGTGCCAGCAGTGACCGTTACAATGAGCAGTTCTTC | CASSDRYNEQFF | TRBV6-4 | NA | TRBJ2-1 | NA
TGTGCCAGCAGCCATAACCAGATGGGGGGCAATGAGCAGTTCTTC | CASSHNQMGGNEQFF | TRBV3-1/TRBV3-2 | NA | TRBJ2-1 | NA
TGTGCCAGCGGACAGGGGGTGAGCAATCAGCCCCAGCATTTT | CASGQGVSNQPQHF | TRBV6-5 | once | TRBJ1-5 | TRBD1
TGTGCCAGCAGGGGGGATTTAGCGGGAGGGTACTACGAGCAGTACTTC | CASRGDLAGGYYEQYF | TRBV2 | NA | TRBJ2-7 | TRBD2
TGCAGTGCTAGTGCGGAGAAAGCTTTCTTT | CSASAEKAFF | TRBV20-1 | NA | TRBJ1-1 | NA
TGCGCCAGCAGCTTGGTAGCGGGCAGCTCTGGAAACACCATATATTTT | CASSLVAGSSGNTIYF | TRBV5-1 | NA | TRBJ1-3 | NA
TGCGCCAGCAGCTTGGAAACGGACTCGGAATCACCCCTCCACTTT | CASSLETDSESPLHF | TRBV5-1 | NA | TRBJ1-6 | NA
TGTGCCAGCTCCAGGGGGCAGGAAGATACGCAGTATTTT | CASSRGQEDTQYF | TRBV11-3 | NA | TRBJ2-3 | TRBD1
TGTGCCAGCAGCCGATTAGTCGGGGGGACCTACAATGAGCAGTTCTTC | CASSRLVGGTYNEQFF | TRBV9 | NA | TRBJ2-1 | TRBD2
TGTGCCAGTAGTACAGGGCCCAACAATGAGCAGTTCTTC | CASSTGPNNEQFF | TRBV19 | NA | TRBJ2-1 | NA
TGTGCCAGCAGCCGCGACAGGGGGCGCGGTCAGCCCCAGCATTTT | CASSRDRGRGQPQHF | TRBV7-2 | once | TRBJ1-5 | TRBD1
TGTGCCAGCAGTTCGGACAGGGGACAGCCCCAGCATTTT | CASSSDRGQPQHF | TRBV6-2/TRBV6-3 | NA | TRBJ1-5 | TRBD1
TGTGCCAGCAGCTTAGCGGCAGATTGGAGAACTGAAGCTTTCTTT | CASSLAADWRTEAFF | TRBV7-2 | NA | TRBJ1-1 | NA
TGTGCCAGCAGTCATAGGGGTGCTGAAGCTTTCTTT | CASSHRGAEAFF | TRBV12-3/TRBV12-4 | NA | TRBJ1-1 | NA
TGCGCCAGCAGCTTGCCTAGCGACGAGCAGTACTTC | CASSLPSDEQYF | TRBV5-1 | few | TRBJ2-7 | NA
TGCGCCAGCAGCGAGAGCGGGTGGACCTACAATGAGCAGTTCTTC | CASSESGWTYNEQFF | TRBV5-1 | NA | TRBJ2-1 | NA
TGTGCCAGTAGTAGACGGACAGGGGGTAGTGGAGAGACCCAGTACTTC | CASSRRTGGSGETQYF | TRBV19 | few | TRBJ2-5 | TRBD1
TGTGCCAGCAGTTTTTACAGGGGGAACACCGGGGAGCTGTTTTTT | CASSFYRGNTGELFF | TRBV28 | NA | TRBJ2-2 | TRBD1
TGTGCCAGCACGACTAGCGGGGTGTACGAGCAGTACTTC | CASTTSGVYEQYF | TRBV12-3/TRBV12-4 | NA | TRBJ2-7 | TRBD2